This T cell receptor (beta chain) was captured by sequencing in a study of blood T cell repertoires in COVID-19. Study overall: Collection of acute and convalescent COVID-19 samples took place in the United States, Italy and Spain. From T cells, B-cell-depleted T cells, or PBMCs came the material, which was cDNA or gDNA.

Some clones are missing from TCRdb's copy, which holds only in-frame ones; the method was immunoSEQ multiplex PCR. This table has approximately 52,000 clones, more than 85% appearing once. This TCR was sampled from a man between 45 and 60 years old with acute or convalescent COVID-19. Sequenced material: peripheral blood.

This chain's CDR3 is CASSFAGNQPQHF. CDR3 bases: TGTGCCAGCAGTTTTGCGGGAAATCAGCCCCAGCATTTT. V and J are TRBV6-2 or TRBV6-3 and TRBJ1-5; D ambiguous. Trimming pared 4 bases from V and 4 bases from J, leaving 8 bases between. This CDR3 contains 13 residues. The germline V gene encodes CDR1 MNHEY and CDR2 SVGEGT.